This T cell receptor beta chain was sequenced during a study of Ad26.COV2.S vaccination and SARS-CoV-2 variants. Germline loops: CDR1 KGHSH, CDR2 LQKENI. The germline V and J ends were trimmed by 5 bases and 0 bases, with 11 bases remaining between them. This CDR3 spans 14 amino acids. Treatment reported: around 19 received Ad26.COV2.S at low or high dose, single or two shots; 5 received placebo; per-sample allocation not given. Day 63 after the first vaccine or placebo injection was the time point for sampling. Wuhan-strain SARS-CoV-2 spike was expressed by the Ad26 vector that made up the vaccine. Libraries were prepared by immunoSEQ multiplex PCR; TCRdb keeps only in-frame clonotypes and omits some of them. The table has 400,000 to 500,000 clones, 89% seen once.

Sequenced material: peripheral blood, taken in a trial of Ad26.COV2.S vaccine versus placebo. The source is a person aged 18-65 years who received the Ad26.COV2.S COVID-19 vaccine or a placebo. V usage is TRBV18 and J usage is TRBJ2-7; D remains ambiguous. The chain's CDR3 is CASSVLPSSYEQYF. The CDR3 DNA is TGTGCCAGCTCAGTTTTACCCTCCTCCTACGAGCAGTACTTC.